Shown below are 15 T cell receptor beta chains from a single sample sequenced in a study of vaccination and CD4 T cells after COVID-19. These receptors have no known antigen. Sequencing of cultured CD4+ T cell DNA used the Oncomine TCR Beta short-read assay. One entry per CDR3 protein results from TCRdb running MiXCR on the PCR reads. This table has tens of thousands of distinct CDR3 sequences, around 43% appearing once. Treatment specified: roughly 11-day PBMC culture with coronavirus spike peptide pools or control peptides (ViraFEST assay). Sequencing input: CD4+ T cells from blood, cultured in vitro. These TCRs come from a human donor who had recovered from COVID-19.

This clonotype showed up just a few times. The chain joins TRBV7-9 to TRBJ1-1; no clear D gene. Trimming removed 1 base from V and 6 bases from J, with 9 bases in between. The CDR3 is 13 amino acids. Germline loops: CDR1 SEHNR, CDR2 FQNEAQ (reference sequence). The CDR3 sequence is CASSLDREAEAFF. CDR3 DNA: TGTGCCAGCAGCTTAGATCGGGAGGCTGAAGCTTTCTTT. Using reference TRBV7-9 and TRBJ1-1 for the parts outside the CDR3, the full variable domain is DTGVSQNPRHKITKRGQNVTFRCDPISEHNRLYWYRQTLGQGPEFLTYFQNEAQLEKSRLLSDRFSAERPKGSFSTLEIQRTEQGDSAMYLCASSLDREAEAFFGQGTRLTVV.

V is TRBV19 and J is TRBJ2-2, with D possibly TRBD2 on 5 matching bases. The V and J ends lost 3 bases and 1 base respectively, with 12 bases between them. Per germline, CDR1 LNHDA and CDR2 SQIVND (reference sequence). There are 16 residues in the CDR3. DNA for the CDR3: TGTGCCAGTAGTATGCGAGGGCAAGGGAACACCGGGGAGCTGTTTTTT. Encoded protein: CASSMRGQGNTGELFF.

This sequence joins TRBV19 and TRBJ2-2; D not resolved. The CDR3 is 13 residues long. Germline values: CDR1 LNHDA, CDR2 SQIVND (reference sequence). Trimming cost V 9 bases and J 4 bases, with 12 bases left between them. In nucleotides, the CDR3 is TGTGCCAGCACCGACTGGGGCACCGGGGAGCTGTTTTTT. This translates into CASTDWGTGELFF.

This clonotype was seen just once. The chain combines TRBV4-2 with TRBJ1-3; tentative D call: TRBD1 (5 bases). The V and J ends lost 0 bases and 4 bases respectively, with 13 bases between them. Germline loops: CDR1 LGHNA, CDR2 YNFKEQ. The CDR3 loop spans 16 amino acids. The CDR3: CASSQDLEGVGNTIYF. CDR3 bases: TGTGCCAGCAGCCAAGATCTAGAAGGGGTCGGAAACACCATATATTTT.

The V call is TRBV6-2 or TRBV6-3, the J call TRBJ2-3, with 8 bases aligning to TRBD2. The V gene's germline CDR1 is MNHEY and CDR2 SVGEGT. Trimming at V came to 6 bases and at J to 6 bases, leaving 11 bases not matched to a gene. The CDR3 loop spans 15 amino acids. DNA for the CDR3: TGTGCCAGCAGCGAATCTAGCGGGCTAAGGGATACGCAGTATTTT. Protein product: CASSESSGLRDTQYF.

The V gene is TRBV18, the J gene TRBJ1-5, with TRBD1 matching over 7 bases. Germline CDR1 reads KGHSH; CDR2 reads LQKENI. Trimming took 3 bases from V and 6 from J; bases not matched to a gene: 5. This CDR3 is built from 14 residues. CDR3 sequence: CASSPGRGLQPQHF. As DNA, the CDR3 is TGTGCCAGCTCACCGGGAAGGGGGCTTCAGCCCCAGCATTTT.

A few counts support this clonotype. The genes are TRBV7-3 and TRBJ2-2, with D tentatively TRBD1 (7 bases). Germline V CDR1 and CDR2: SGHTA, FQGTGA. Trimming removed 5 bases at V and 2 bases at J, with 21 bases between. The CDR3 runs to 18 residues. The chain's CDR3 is CASSHRGRGAINTGELFF. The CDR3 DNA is TGTGCCAGCAGCCACCGAGGCAGGGGGGCAATTAACACCGGGGAGCTGTTTTTT.

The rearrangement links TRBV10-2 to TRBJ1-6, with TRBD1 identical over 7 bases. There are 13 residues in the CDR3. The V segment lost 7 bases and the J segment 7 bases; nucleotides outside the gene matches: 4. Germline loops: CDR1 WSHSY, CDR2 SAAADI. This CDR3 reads CASTTGDNSPLHF. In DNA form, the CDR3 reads TGCGCCAGCACTACAGGGGACAATTCACCCCTCCACTTT.

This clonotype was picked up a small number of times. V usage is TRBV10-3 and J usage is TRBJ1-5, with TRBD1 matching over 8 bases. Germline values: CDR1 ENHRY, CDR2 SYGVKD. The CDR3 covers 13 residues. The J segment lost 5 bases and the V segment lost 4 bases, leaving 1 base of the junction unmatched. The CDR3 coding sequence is TGTGCCATCAGTGCGGACAGGGATCAGCCCCAGCATTTT. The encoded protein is CAISADRDQPQHF.

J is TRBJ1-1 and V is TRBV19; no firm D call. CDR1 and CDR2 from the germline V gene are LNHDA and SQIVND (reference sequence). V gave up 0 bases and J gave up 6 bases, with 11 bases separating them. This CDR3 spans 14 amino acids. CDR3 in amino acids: CASSIEPQRAEAFF. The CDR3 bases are TGTGCCAGTAGTATAGAACCCCAACGGGCTGAAGCTTTCTTT. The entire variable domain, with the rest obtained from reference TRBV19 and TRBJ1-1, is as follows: DGGITQSPKYLFRKEGQNVTLSCEQNLNHDAMYWYRQDPGQGLRLIYYSQIVNDFQKGDIAEGYSVSREKKESFPLTVTSAQKNPTAFYLCASSIEPQRAEAFFGQGTRLTVV.

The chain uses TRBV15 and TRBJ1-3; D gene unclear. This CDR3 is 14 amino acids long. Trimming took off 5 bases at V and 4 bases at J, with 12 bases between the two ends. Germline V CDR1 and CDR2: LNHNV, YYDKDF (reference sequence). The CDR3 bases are TGTGCCACCAGCTTGGACCTTTCAGGAAACACCATATATTTT. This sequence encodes CATSLDLSGNTIYF. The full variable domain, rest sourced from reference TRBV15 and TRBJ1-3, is DAMVIQNPRYQVTQFGKPVTLSCSQTLNHNVMYWYQQKSSQAPKLLFHYYDKDFNNEADTPDNFQSRRPNTSFCFLDIRSPGLGDTAMYLCATSLDLSGNTIYFGEGSWLTVV.

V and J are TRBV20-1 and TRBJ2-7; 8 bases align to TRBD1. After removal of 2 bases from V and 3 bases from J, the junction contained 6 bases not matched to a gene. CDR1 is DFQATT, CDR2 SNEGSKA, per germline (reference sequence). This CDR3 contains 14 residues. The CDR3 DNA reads TGCAGTGCTAGAAGCCGAGGACAGGGCTACGAGCAGTACTTC. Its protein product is CSARSRGQGYEQYF.

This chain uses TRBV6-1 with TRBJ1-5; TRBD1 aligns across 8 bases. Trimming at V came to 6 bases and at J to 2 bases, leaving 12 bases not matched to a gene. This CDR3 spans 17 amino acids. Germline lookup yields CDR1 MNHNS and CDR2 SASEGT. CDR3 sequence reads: CASRPSAGGQGNQPQHF. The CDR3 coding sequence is TGTGCCAGCAGACCCTCCGCAGGGGGACAGGGCAATCAGCCCCAGCATTTT.

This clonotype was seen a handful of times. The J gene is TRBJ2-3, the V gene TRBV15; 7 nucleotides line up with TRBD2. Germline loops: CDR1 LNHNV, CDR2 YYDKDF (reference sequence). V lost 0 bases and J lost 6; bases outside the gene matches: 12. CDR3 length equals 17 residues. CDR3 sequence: CATSRDGRGGPPDTQYF. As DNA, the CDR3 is TGTGCCACCAGCAGAGATGGTAGGGGAGGGCCTCCTGATACGCAGTATTTT.

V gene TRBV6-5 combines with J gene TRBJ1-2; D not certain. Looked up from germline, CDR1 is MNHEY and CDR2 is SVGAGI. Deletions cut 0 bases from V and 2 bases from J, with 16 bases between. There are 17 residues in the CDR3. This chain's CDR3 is CASSYSRSGEVNYGYTF. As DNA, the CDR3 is TGTGCCAGCAGTTACTCGCGATCAGGAGAAGTGAACTATGGCTACACCTTC.